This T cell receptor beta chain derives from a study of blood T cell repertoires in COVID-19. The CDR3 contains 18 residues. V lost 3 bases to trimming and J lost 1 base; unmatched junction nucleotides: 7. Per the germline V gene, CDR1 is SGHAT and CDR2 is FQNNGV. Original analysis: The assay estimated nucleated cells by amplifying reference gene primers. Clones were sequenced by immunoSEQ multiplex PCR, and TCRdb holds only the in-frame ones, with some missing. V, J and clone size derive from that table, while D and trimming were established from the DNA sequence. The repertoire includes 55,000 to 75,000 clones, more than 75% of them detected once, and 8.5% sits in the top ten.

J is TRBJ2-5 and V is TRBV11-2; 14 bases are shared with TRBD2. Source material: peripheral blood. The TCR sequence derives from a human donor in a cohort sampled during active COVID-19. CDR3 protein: CASSFYKGLAGVQETQYF. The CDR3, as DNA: TGTGCCAGCAGCTTCTACAAGGGACTAGCGGGGGTCCAAGAGACCCAGTACTTC.